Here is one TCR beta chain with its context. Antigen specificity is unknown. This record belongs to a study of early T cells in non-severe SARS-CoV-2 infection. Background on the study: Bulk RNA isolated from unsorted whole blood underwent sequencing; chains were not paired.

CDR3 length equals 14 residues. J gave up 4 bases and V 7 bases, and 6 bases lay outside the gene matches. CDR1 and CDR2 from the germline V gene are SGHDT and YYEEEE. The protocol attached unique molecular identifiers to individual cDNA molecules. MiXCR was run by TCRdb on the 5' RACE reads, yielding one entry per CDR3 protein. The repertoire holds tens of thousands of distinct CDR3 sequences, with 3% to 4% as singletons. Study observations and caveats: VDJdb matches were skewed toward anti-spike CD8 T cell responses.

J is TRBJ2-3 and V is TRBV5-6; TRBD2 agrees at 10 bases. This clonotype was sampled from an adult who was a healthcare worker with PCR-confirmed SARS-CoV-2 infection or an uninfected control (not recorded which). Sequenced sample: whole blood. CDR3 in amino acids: CASEVAGGSDTQYF. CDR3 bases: TGTGCCAGCGAAGTAGCGGGAGGATCAGATACGCAGTATTTT. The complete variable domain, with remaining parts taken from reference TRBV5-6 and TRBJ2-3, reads DAGVTQSPTHLIKTRGQQVTLRCSPKSGHDTVSWYQQALGQGPQFIFQYYEEEERQRGNFPDRFSGHQFPNYSSELNVNALLLGDSALYLCASEVAGGSDTQYFGPGTRLTVL.